Each of the 9 T cell receptor beta chains below was sequenced from the same sample in a study of T cells expressing NK-cell markers. TCRdb re-analyzed the 5' RACE reads; it lists each CDR3 protein once, without DNA. This specimen shows about 380,000 distinct CDR3 sequences; the ten leading clones hold around 5.3%. Sequences were obtained from blood T cells: a sorted CD56 or NKG2C T cell subset, CD4+ or CD8+ T cells, or bulk PBMC T cells (not recorded which). The receptors derive from a man between 18 and 69 years old in good health.

V is TRBV12-3 or TRBV12-4 and J is TRBJ2-1. The CDR3 sequence is 15 residues long. CDR3: CASSFSSSFYNEQFF.

The chain couples TRBV11-1 to TRBJ2-1; TCRdb gives TRBD2 as the D gene, but with no DNA this cannot be confirmed. The CDR3 totals 19 residues. CDR1 is SGHAT, CDR2 FQDESV, per germline (reference sequence). CDR3 sequence reads: CASSQVGLAGVISYNEQFF.

J is TRBJ2-7 and V is TRBV2; there is no DNA to check the TCRdb D call of TRBD2. The CDR3 runs 14 residues. Germline V gene sequence: CDR1 SNHLY, CDR2 FYNNEI. This chain's CDR3 is CASRRAGGGYEQYF.

The V gene is TRBV14, the J gene TRBJ2-1. Germline CDR1 SGHDN, CDR2 FVKESK. This CDR3 is built from 13 residues. This chain's CDR3 is CASSQVLRNEQFF.

This rearrangement joins TRBV12-3 or TRBV12-4 to TRBJ1-1. The CDR3 has 14 residues. CDR3 sequence reads: CASSHSLLPTEAFF.

This chain joins TRBV5-6 and TRBJ1-2; TCRdb gives TRBD1 as the D gene, but with no DNA this cannot be confirmed. This CDR3 spans 14 amino acids. Germline CDR1 reads SGHDT; CDR2 reads YYEEEE. The CDR3 region is CATRGQGKGYGYTF.

The chain carries TRBV6-5 and TRBJ2-2; the D gene TCRdb calls, TRBD1, cannot be checked with no DNA. The CDR3 loop spans 15 amino acids. Per the germline V gene, CDR1 is MNHEY and CDR2 is SVGAGI. CDR3: CASSFGGLNTGELFF.

V and J are TRBV3-1 and TRBJ1-6. This CDR3 comprises 14 residues. CDR1 and CDR2 from the germline V gene are LGHDT and YNNKEL (reference sequence). This CDR3 reads CASSQRGGRSPLHF.

This sequence joins TRBV20-1 and TRBJ2-1; TCRdb returns TRBD1, unconfirmable since there is no DNA. The CDR3 loop spans 14 amino acids. Looked up from germline, CDR1 is DFQATT and CDR2 is SNEGSKA (reference sequence). The CDR3 sequence is CSPGGDRARNEQFF.